Presented here are 21 T cell receptor beta chains from one specimen sequenced in a study of OX40 agonist ivuxolimab in advanced cancers. Library creation used the immunoSEQ multiplex PCR assay. TCRdb re-hosts the immuneACCESS table, in-frame sequences only. Its copies lack some clones; in the studies checked, an unresolved V gene accounts for under half of them, and the cause for the rest is not known. The sample has roughly 65,000 clones on record, about 80% of them singletons. Roughly 2.4% of the sample is held by the ten biggest clonotypes. Sequenced here: CD4+ or CD8+ T cells sorted from blood, sampled in a trial of the OX40 agonist ivuxolimab. Source of these receptors: an adult with an advanced solid tumor such as melanoma, head and neck, liver or kidney cancer.

This sequence joins TRBV30 and TRBJ1-1; 8 positions agree with TRBD1. CDR3 size: 16 residues. V gave up 3 bases and J gave up 1 base; unmatched junction bases: 10. Germline-derived CDR1 and CDR2 are GTSNPN and SVGIG (reference sequence). The DNA of the CDR3 is TGTGCCTGGAGAACAGGGGGTTTTTTACGGAACACTGAAGCTTTCTTT. This codes for CAWRTGGFLRNTEAFF.

The gene calls are TRBV11-2 and TRBJ1-4; 8 positions agree with TRBD1. CDR1 and CDR2 from the germline V gene are SGHAT and FQNNGV. The length of the CDR3 is 15 residues. After removal of 6 bases from V and 0 bases from J, the junction contained 3 bases not matched to a gene. CDR3 nucleotide sequence: TGTGCCAGCAGTCCGGACAGGGCAACTAATGAAAAACTGTTTTTT. This codes for CASSPDRATNEKLFF.

The chain combines TRBV5-1 with TRBJ1-2, with 10 nucleotides matching TRBD1. V lost 4 bases to trimming and J lost 3 bases; unmatched junction nucleotides: 6. The germline CDR1 and CDR2 sequences are SGHRS and YFSETQ. This CDR3 spans 15 amino acids. CDR3 sequence reads: CASSRTGQGDYGYTF. The CDR3 DNA sequence: TGCGCCAGCAGCCGAACTGGACAGGGGGACTATGGCTACACCTTC.

The chain has TRBV4-1 and TRBJ2-2; a possible D gene is TRBD1 (5 bases). In germline, CDR1 is MGHRA, CDR2 YSYEKL. The V end lost 1 base, the J end lost 8 bases, and 17 bases lay between the germline ends. CDR3 length: 16 amino acids. The chain's CDR3 is CASSQGGKGRIGELFF. The DNA of the CDR3 is TGCGCCAGCAGCCAAGGGGGAAAGGGGCGGATAGGGGAGCTGTTTTTT.

The rearrangement joins TRBV2 to TRBJ1-5, with D unresolved. Between the trimmed V and J ends, which lost 3 bases and 2 bases, there was a span of 14 bases. This CDR3 contains 16 residues. Germline assignment: CDR1 SNHLY and CDR2 FYNNEI. CDR3 amino acids: CASSESGFVGNQPQHF. Written as DNA, the CDR3 is TGTGCCAGCAGTGAGAGCGGGTTCGTCGGCAATCAGCCCCAGCATTTT.

The V and J genes are TRBV5-1 and TRBJ2-7; 8 nucleotides line up with TRBD1. Germline V gene sequence: CDR1 SGHRS, CDR2 YFSETQ. V trimming: 4 bases; J trimming: 3 bases; junction bases outside the gene matches: 6. CDR3 size: 14 residues. Here the CDR3 reads CASSSRDRNYEQYF. The CDR3 region has the DNA TGCGCCAGCAGCAGCCGGGACAGGAACTACGAGCAGTACTTC.

The V and J genes are TRBV2 and TRBJ2-5; D could derive from TRBD1 or TRBD2 (5 bases each). The CDR3 is 15 residues long. The V and J ends lost 3 bases and 7 bases respectively, with 18 bases between them. In germline, CDR1 is SNHLY, CDR2 FYNNEI. This chain's CDR3 is CASSENEMRGGTQYF. In DNA, the CDR3 is TGTGCCAGCAGTGAGAACGAGATGAGGGGTGGGACCCAGTACTTC.

The V gene is TRBV6-6, the J gene TRBJ2-5; D may be TRBD1 (5 bases). CDR3 length: 15 amino acids. Germline CDR1 is MNHNY and CDR2 is SVGAGI (reference sequence). V was pared by 6 bases and J by 2 bases, with 16 bases between. CDR3 amino acids: CASSLDNVMQETQYF. The CDR3 DNA is TGTGCCAGCAGCCTGGACAATGTTATGCAAGAGACCCAGTACTTC.

CDR3 residues: CASSLGGSNQPQHF. For the CDR3, the DNA is TGTGCCAGCAGCTTAGGGGGAAGCAATCAGCCCCAGCATTTT. The V call is TRBV5-4, the J call TRBJ1-5, with D maybe TRBD1 (6 bases). The CDR3 totals 14 residues. Germline V gene sequence: CDR1 SGHNT, CDR2 YYREEE (reference sequence). Trimming pared 2 bases from V and 1 base from J, leaving 7 bases between.

The J gene is TRBJ2-7, the V gene TRBV5-1; D unresolved. Per germline, CDR1 SGHRS and CDR2 YFSETQ. The CDR3 is 11 residues long. V gave up 5 bases and J gave up 2 bases, with 5 bases separating them. CDR3 in DNA: TGCGCCAGCAGGTCAGCCTACGAGCAGTACTTC. Translating gives CASRSAYEQYF.

The CDR3 spells CAWTPKGAGGYTF. In DNA form, the CDR3 reads TGTGCCTGGACCCCGAAAGGGGCAGGCGGCTACACCTTC. The genes are TRBV30 and TRBJ1-2; TRBD1 might be the D (5 bases). Looked up from germline, CDR1 is GTSNPN and CDR2 is SVGIG (reference sequence). The CDR3 is 13 amino acids. V dropped 4 bases and J dropped 8 bases, with 17 bases sitting between them.

This chain uses TRBV28 with TRBJ1-2; D perhaps matches TRBD1 (5 bases). Between the trimmed V and J ends, which lost 6 bases and 3 bases, there was a span of 8 bases. CDR1 and CDR2 from the germline V gene are MDHEN and SYDVKM. The CDR3 is 12 residues long. The CDR3 is CASSPGDYGYTF. Written as DNA, the CDR3 is TGTGCCAGCAGCCCGGGGGACTATGGCTACACCTTC.

This clone was detected a few times. The chain recombines TRBV5-6 with TRBJ2-5, with D perhaps TRBD2 (5 bases). The CDR3 loop spans 13 amino acids. Trimming took off 9 bases at V and 4 bases at J, with 16 bases between the two ends. Per germline, CDR1 SGHDT and CDR2 YYEEEE. Here the CDR3 reads CANRTRALETQYF. The CDR3 bases are TGTGCCAACCGAACTAGGGCTTTAGAGACCCAGTACTTC.

The gene calls are TRBV28 and TRBJ1-2, with TRBD1 as a possible D gene (6 bases). The CDR3 totals 14 residues. From germline, CDR1 is MDHEN and CDR2 SYDVKM. With 8 bases removed from V and 4 bases from J, the gap between germline ends came to 17 bases. CDR3 coding DNA: TGTGCCAGCGGAACGGGGGGCTCGGGCTATGGCTACACCTTC. It translates to CASGTGGSGYGYTF.

Concerning this clone: The identical CDR3 is also encoded by other nucleotide sequences in the sample. The J gene is TRBJ2-1, the V gene TRBV5-1; 12 bases agree with TRBD2. This CDR3 is built from 15 residues. CDR1 SGHRS and CDR2 YFSETQ come from the germline V gene. V lost 4 bases and J lost 4; bases outside the gene matches: 3. The CDR3 is CASSPGTSGYNEQFF. CDR3 DNA sequence: TGCGCCAGCAGCCCTGGGACTAGCGGGTACAATGAGCAGTTCTTC.

This chain links TRBV11-2 with TRBJ2-7; 7 bases map to TRBD2. CDR1 SGHAT and CDR2 FQNNGV come from the germline V gene. This CDR3 contains 15 residues. The V gene end was trimmed by 1 base and the J gene end by 1 base; junction bases not matched to a gene: 4. The CDR3 here is CASSLVGGLSYEQYF. As DNA, the CDR3 is TGTGCCAGCAGCTTAGTCGGGGGGTTATCCTACGAGCAGTACTTC.

This clone was seen only a few times. The CDR3 loop is CATRTGASSGNTIYF. CDR3 DNA sequence: TGCGCCACCCGGACAGGGGCGAGCTCTGGAAACACCATATATTTT. The chain combines TRBV10-2 with TRBJ1-3; TRBD1 matches at 9 bases. CDR3 length: 15 residues. CDR1 is WSHSY, CDR2 SAAADI, per germline. The ends lost 10 bases at V and 0 bases at J; junction bases unmatched: 7.

The chain uses TRBV7-2 and TRBJ2-7; 7 bases align to TRBD1. With V trimmed by 5 bases and J by 0 bases, 10 bases remained unmatched. This CDR3 spans 16 amino acids. From germline, CDR1 is SGHTA and CDR2 FQGNSA. CDR3 loop: CASSLSRYRGSYEQYF. The CDR3 DNA sequence: TGTGCCAGCAGCCTCTCCCGTTACAGGGGCTCCTACGAGCAGTACTTC.

The rearrangement joins TRBV25-1 to TRBJ1-3; D may be TRBD1 (6 bases). The germline CDR1 and CDR2 sequences are MGHDK and SYGVNS. V lost 2 bases to trimming and J lost 1 base, with 15 bases between them. The length of the CDR3 is 17 residues. The CDR3 nucleotides read TGTGCCAGCAGTGAAGGTAGAGACAGGAGGTCTGGAAACACCATATATTTT. Protein product: CASSEGRDRRSGNTIYF. The variable domain in full, completed from reference TRBV25-1 and TRBJ1-3, reads EADIYQTPRYLVIGTGKKITLECSQTMGHDKMYWYQQDPGMELHLIHYSYGVNSTEKGDLSSESTVSRIRTEHFPLTLESARPSHTSQYLCASSEGRDRRSGNTIYFGEGSWLTVV.

V is TRBV6-4 and J is TRBJ2-2; TRBD1 might be the D (6 bases). V was cut by 10 bases and J by 2 bases, with 11 bases left in between. The CDR3 covers 13 residues. Per germline, CDR1 MRHNA and CDR2 SNTAGT. The CDR3 DNA reads TGTGCCACCCAGGGGCACAACACCGGGGAGCTGTTTTTT. Protein product: CATQGHNTGELFF.

The DNA for the CDR3 is TGTGCCAGCAGCTTTTCCCCCTCCGGACAGGGAGACAATGAGCAGTTCTTC. This sequence encodes CASSFSPSGQGDNEQFF. The chain is built from TRBV11-1 and TRBJ2-1; the match to TRBD1 covers 8 bases. Losses at the gene ends were 3 bases for V and 5 bases for J; bases not matched to a gene: 12. CDR1 SGHAT and CDR2 FQDESV come from the germline V gene (reference sequence). This CDR3 has 17 amino acids.